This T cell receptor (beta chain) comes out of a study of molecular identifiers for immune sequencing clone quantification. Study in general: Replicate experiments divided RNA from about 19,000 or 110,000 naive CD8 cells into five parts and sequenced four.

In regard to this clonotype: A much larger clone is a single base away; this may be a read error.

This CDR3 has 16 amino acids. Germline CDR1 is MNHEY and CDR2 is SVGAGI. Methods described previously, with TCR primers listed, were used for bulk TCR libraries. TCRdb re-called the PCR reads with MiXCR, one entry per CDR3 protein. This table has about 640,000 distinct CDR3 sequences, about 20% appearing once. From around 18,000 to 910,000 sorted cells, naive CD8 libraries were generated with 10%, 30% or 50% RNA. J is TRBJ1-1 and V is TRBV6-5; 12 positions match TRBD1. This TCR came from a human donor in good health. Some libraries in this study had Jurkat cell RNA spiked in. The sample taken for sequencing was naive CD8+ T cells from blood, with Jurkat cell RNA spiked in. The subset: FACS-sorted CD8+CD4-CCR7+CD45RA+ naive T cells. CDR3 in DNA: TGTGCCAGCAGACCCCCGGGACAGGGGGCTCTCACTGAAGCTCTCTTT. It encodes CASRPPGQGALTEALF.